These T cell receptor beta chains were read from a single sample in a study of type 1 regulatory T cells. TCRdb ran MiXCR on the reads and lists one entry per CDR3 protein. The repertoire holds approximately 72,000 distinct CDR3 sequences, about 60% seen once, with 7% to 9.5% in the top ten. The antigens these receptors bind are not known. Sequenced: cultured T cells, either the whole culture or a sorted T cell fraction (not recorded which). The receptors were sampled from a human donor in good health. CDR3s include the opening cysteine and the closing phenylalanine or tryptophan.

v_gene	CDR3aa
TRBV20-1	CSARMSQDTQYF
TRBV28	CASSQGQGRVVIEQYF
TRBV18	CASSPSTTGGHGYTF
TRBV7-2	CASAAGVSGETQYF
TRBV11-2	CASSAPHGNEQFF
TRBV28	CASRSAGVNNEQFF
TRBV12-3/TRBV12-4	CASTQAGQGDGEQYF
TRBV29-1	CSVELAGFGETQYF
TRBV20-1	CSARQGDTQYF
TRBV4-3	CASSHTGTSEIGELFF
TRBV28	CASSLRTGRETQYF
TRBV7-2	CASSLLRGPSYEQYF
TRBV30	CAWSYGEGAYEQYF
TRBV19	CASSVGTSGSTDTQYF
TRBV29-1	CSVDLSSGVNYVYTF
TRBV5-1	CASSGRTGGDSYEQYF
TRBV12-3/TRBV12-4	CASSSDGRPADNEQFF
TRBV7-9	CASSIMTGVGTGELFF
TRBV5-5	CASSRGQGPSPLHF
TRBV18	CASSGGIGTDTQYF
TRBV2	CASRDTGLAGGVDEQFF
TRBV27	CASSITIARETQYF
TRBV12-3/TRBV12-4	CASRPQTLNTEAFF
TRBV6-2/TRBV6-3	CASSYFGLDTQYF
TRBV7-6	CASSLTGMTYNEQFF
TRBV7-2	CASGRQGEKLFF
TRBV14	CASSLPGTPRNEQYF
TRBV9	CASSVGGQGTYNEQFF
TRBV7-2	CASSRASEQFF
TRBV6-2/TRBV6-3	CASGARGLKIAYEQYF
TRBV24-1	CATSGPGGNEQFF
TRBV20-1	CSARNQEAANTGELFF
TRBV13	CASSLYGRLRNNNEQFF
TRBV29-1	CSASRAGGREQYF
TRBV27	CASSFGVSVNTEAFF
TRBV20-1	CSARAGANVLTF
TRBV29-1	CSVQGGGRLSTDTQYF
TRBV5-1	CASRDSGKETQYF
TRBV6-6	CASSRQLYEQYF
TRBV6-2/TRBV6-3	CASSYFEAGGAFF
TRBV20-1	CSARRTSGLYEQYF
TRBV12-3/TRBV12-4	CASSLGDRNQPQHF
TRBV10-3	CATTERLNYEQYF
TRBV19	CASSIPASDTQYF
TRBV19	CASRQREAADTQYF
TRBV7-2	CASSLGQSSYEQYF
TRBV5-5	CASSFSAGPQFDYEQYF
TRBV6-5	CASSGGPRLGYTF
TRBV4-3	CASSQDASQNIQYF
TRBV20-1	CSARDQTSSTDTQYF
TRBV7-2	CASSLWTGVANEKLFF
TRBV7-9	CASSYTTDTQYF
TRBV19	CASRYSSGQHSSYNEQFF
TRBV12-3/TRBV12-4	CASSLKTGSSDTQYF
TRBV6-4	CASSDPGQGASYEQYF